The entry below gives a single TCR beta chain sequence along with its context. This entry is derived from a study of human T cells and chemical hapten exposure. The CDR3 covers 14 residues. Trimming pared 4 bases from V and 2 bases from J, leaving 10 bases between. Germline V gene sequence: CDR1 SGHVS, CDR2 FQNEAQ. TCRdb re-called the RACE reads with MiXCR, one entry per CDR3 protein. The sample lists tens of thousands of distinct CDR3 sequences, about 10% occurring once. As for time point: patch test 1, 2 weeks after DPC sensitization. Stated treatment: therapeutic diphenylcyclopropenone sensitization with weekly scalp DPC.

V gene TRBV7-8 combines with J gene TRBJ2-3; D gene unclear. This sample comprised whole blood, obtained in connection with sensitization to the hapten diphenylcyclopropenone (DPC). This receptor was obtained from a man aged 35 to 55 with alopecia areata. Some clones in this sample may be carry-over from other donors' samples. CDR3 protein: CASSSMGTTDTQYF. In nucleotides, the CDR3 is TGTGCCAGCAGCTCCATGGGAACCACAGATACGCAGTATTTT.